This T cell receptor beta chain emerged from a study of tumor-infiltrating lymphocytes in primary liver carcinoma. About the study: Surgeons resected the patients' primary liver carcinomas.

Germline DNA was extracted alongside blood RNA, which was obtained from unsorted whole blood. Study-level points and caveats: Tumor region pairs overlapped more than did tumor-adjacent and tumor-blood pairs.

This clonotype was counted at least ten times. Its antigen is still unknown. The germline V and J ends were trimmed by 1 base and 7 bases, with 14 bases remaining between them. The CDR3 is 15 amino acids. The template, roughly 0.45 ug total RNA, yielded TCR beta cDNA made with a constant-region primer. Three-round nested multiplex PCR performed with slightly modified ARM-PCR produced the TCR beta libraries. It was with TRBV1-TRBV30 forward primers and a C-beta reverse primer that the first two PCR rounds were run, at roughly 11 cycles each. TCRdb re-derived calls from the multiplex PCR reads in MiXCR, one entry per CDR3 protein. The table includes fewer than 400,000 distinct CDR3 sequences, over 55% detected once.

This TCR was recovered from a man between 40 and 49 years old with primary liver carcinoma and hepatitis B virus infection. Specimen: peripheral blood. The J gene is TRBJ1-5, the V gene TRBV12-3 or TRBV12-4; D perhaps matches TRBD1 (5 bases). In DNA, the CDR3 is TGTGCCAGCAGTTTAGGGGCAGGGATAAGGCAGCCCCAGCATTTT. This gives the protein CASSLGAGIRQPQHF.